This paragraph reports one T cell receptor beta chain. Its antigen remains unidentified. The donors (healthy individuals) were bone marrow donors. The data derive from a study of cytomegalovirus exposure and HLA in healthy donors. Points from the study as a whole: The investigators catalogued some 160 TCR beta chains as cytomegalovirus-associated. One later analysis reportedly identified an Asian-associated ancestry cluster that showed fewer N-insertions than the 666-donor mean. V- and J-gene trimming of TCR beta was linked (in a later analysis) to a missense DCLRE1C variant.

Amplification used 60 Vbeta primers and 13 Jbeta primers. TCRdb's copy holds only in-frame clones and misses some; the assay was immunoSEQ multiplex PCR. The repertoire holds around 140,000 clones, with around 80% as singletons. Specimen: PBMCs. The TCR sequence derives from a woman aged 40 to 50 in good health and CMV-seronegative.

In DNA form, the CDR3 reads TGTGCCAGCAGCCGGATAAGGGGCACTGAAGCTTTCTTT. It specifies CASSRIRGTEAFF. The chain carries TRBV6-5 and TRBJ1-1; perhaps TRBD1 as D (5 bases). The CDR3 is 13 amino acids. Germline assignment: CDR1 MNHEY and CDR2 SVGAGI. V was pared by 6 bases and J by 4 bases, with 12 bases between.